The 9 T cell receptor beta chains given below trace back to one sample, sequenced in a study of cytotoxic CD8 clonotypes in ibrutinib-treated CLL (dated by TCRdb to about 2021). Taken with the paper, the label for time point translates to: about a year on ibrutinib. The protocol used for the library was the immunoSEQ multiplex PCR assay. The source is immuneACCESS, and TCRdb retained only in-frame sequences with V and J called. Part of the clones is not carried over; for the studies checked, unresolved V genes explain less than half of this, and the remainder is unexplained. This sample lists some 140,000 clones; less than 95% were detected once. The ten top clones hold about 10% of the sample. The sample was PBMCs, taken after 12 months of ibrutinib treatment. All receptors derive from a human donor with chronic lymphocytic leukemia.

V is TRBV19 and J is TRBJ1-2, with TRBD1 matching 7 bases. The junction had 6 bases not matched to a gene; V was cut back by 4 bases and J by 4 bases. From germline, CDR1 is LNHDA and CDR2 SQIVND (reference sequence). This CDR3 has 14 amino acids. As DNA, the CDR3 is TGTGCCAGTAGTACCAGGGACAGTTTCTATGGCTACACCTTC. Amino acids: CASSTRDSFYGYTF.

The genes are TRBV15 and TRBJ2-7; D call uncertain. V shed 0 bases and J shed 3 bases, with 12 bases lying between them. The CDR3 length is 15 residues. Germline assignment: CDR1 LNHNV and CDR2 YYDKDF (reference sequence). For the CDR3, the DNA is TGTGCCACCAGCAGAGATCGGGTAGGGCGCTACGAGCAGTACTTC. This codes for CATSRDRVGRYEQYF.

The count of this clone is one. This chain uses TRBV29-1 with TRBJ1-2, with D possibly being TRBD1 (5 bases). This CDR3 contains 15 residues. CDR1 and CDR2 from the germline V gene are SQVTM and ANQGSEA. V shed 3 bases and J shed 4 bases, with 18 bases lying between them. CDR3 nucleotides: TGCAGCGTTGATGGGGGTGTGGGGTCTGTCTATGGCTACACCTTC. Its translation is CSVDGGVGSVYGYTF.

V gene TRBV5-1 combines with J gene TRBJ2-6; a possible D gene is TRBD2 (7 bases). CDR3 length: 19 amino acids. In germline, CDR1 is SGHRS, CDR2 YFSETQ. Trimming stripped 4 bases from V and 0 bases from J, with 20 bases between. The chain's CDR3 is CASSPSREGVSSGANVLTF. The CDR3, as DNA: TGCGCCAGCAGCCCATCAAGGGAGGGGGTTTCCTCTGGGGCCAACGTCCTGACTTTC.

The chain is built from TRBV2 and TRBJ1-6; the D is unclear. Trimming pared 5 bases from V and 11 bases from J, leaving 16 bases between. Per the germline V gene, CDR1 is SNHLY and CDR2 is FYNNEI. This CDR3 spans 14 amino acids. CDR3 in amino acids: CASSREVKDTPLHF. Here the CDR3 DNA reads TGTGCCAGCAGTCGAGAGGTGAAAGATACACCCCTCCACTTT.

The chain employs TRBV2 and TRBJ2-2; the D is unclear. The V gene's germline CDR1 is SNHLY and CDR2 FYNNEI. The V end lost 3 bases, the J end lost 2 bases, and 7 bases lay between the germline ends. CDR3 length: 14 residues. Here the CDR3 DNA reads TGTGCCAGCAGTGATGGTAGCAACACCGGGGAGCTGTTTTTT. It yields the protein CASSDGSNTGELFF.

The genes are TRBV28 and TRBJ2-1; D is possibly TRBD1 or TRBD2 (5 bases each). This CDR3 contains 14 residues. Germline assignment: CDR1 MDHEN and CDR2 SYDVKM. Trimming stripped 8 bases from V and 15 bases from J, with 26 bases between. CDR3 coding DNA: TGTGCCAGCTTAAACGGGGTTTCGGGGCCATACGCGTTCTTC. Encoded protein: CASLNGVSGPYAFF.

The chain joins TRBV28 to TRBJ2-3; D not certain. Germline values: CDR1 MDHEN, CDR2 SYDVKM. V was pared by 4 bases and J by 0 bases, with 14 bases between. This CDR3 is built from 16 residues. The CDR3 coding sequence is TGTGCCAGCAGTTCCCCCCGGAGAGCTAGCACAGATACGCAGTATTTT. This translates into CASSSPRRASTDTQYF.

V usage is TRBV5-1 and J usage is TRBJ2-2, with D perhaps given as TRBD1 or TRBD2 (5 bases each). This CDR3 has 16 residues. V dropped 0 bases and J dropped 3 bases, with 12 bases sitting between them. Germline CDR1 and CDR2: SGHRS and YFSETQ. CDR3 region: CASSLVGERDTGELFF. The DNA of the CDR3 is TGCGCCAGCAGCTTGGTGGGGGAAAGGGACACCGGGGAGCTGTTTTTT.